Below, one T cell receptor beta chain is given with its context. Its antigen is currently unknown. The sample is drawn from a study of T cell responses to AZD1222 COVID-19 vaccine. Study observations and caveats: There were repertoire samples only from the period after the peak T cell response. Regions 160-218 and 743-854 held dominance among vaccine-associated CD4 TCRs, which spanned spike. Breadth and depth of Spike-specific TCRs rose after two AZD1222 doses.

V was clipped by 0 bases and J by 3 bases; unmatched bases: 7. The germline CDR1 and CDR2 sequences are ENHRY and SYGVKD. The CDR3 is made up of 16 amino acids. Sequenced by immunoSEQ multiplex PCR; TCRdb stores in-frame clones only, minus some. The sample shows approximately 42,000 clones, approximately 90% of them seen only once. The specimen was peripheral blood, collected 28 days after the second AZD1222 dose. The receptor was isolated from an adult who received the AZD1222 COVID-19 vaccine. The V gene is TRBV10-3, the J gene TRBJ2-7, with 8 nucleotides matching TRBD2. CDR3 DNA sequence: TGTGCCATCAGTGAGTCGTCTGGCGGGGGGCTCTACGAGCAGTACTTC. Protein product: CAISESSGGGLYEQYF.